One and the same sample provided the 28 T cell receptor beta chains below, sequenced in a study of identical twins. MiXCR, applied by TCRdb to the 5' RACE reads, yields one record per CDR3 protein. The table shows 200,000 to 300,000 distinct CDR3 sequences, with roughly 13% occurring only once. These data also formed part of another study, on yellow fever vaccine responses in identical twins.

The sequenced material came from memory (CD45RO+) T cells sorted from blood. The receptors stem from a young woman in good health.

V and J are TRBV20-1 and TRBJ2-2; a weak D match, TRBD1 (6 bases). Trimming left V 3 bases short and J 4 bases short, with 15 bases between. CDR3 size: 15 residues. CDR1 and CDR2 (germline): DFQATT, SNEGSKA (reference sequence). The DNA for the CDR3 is TGCAGTGCTAGGACTCAGGGGTGGAGCACCGGGGAGCTGTTTTTT. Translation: CSARTQGWSTGELFF.

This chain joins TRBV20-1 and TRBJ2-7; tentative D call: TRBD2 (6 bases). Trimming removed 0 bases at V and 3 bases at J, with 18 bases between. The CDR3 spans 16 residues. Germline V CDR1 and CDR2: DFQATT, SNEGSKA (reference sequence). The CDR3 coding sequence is TGCAGTGCTAGAGATGTCCCTAGCGTGCGGGGCTACGAGCAGTACTTC. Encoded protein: CSARDVPSVRGYEQYF.

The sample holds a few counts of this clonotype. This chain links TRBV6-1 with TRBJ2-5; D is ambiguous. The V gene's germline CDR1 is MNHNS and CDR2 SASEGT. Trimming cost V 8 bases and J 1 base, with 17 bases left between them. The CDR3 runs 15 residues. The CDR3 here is CASLFRASVQETQYF. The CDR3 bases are TGTGCCAGCCTATTTCGGGCCTCCGTCCAAGAGACCCAGTACTTC.

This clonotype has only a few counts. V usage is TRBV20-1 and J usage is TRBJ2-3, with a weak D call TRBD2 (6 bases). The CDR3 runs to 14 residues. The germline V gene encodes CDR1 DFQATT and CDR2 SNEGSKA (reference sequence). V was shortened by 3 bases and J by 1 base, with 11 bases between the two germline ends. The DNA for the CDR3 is TGCAGTGCTAGGGGTTGGGGGGGCACAGATACGCAGTATTTT. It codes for CSARGWGGTDTQYF.

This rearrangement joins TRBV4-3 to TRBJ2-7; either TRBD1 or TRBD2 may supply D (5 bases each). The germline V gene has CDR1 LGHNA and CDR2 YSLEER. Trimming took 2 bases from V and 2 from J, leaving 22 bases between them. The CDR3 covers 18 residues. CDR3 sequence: CASSQNTWRGAQAYEQYF. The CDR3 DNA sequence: TGCGCCAGCAGCCAAAATACTTGGAGAGGGGCACAGGCCTACGAGCAGTACTTC.

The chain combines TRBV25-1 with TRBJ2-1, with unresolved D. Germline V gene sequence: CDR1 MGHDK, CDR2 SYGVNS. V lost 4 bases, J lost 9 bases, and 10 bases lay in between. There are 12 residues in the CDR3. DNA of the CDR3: TGTGCCAGCAGTGGGACGAGTCCTGAGCAGTTCTTC. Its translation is CASSGTSPEQFF. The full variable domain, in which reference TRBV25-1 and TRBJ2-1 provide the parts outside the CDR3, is EADIYQTPRYLVIGTGKKITLECSQTMGHDKMYWYQQDPGMELHLIHYSYGVNSTEKGDLSSESTVSRIRTEHFPLTLESARPSHTSQYLCASSGTSPEQFFGPGTRLTVL.

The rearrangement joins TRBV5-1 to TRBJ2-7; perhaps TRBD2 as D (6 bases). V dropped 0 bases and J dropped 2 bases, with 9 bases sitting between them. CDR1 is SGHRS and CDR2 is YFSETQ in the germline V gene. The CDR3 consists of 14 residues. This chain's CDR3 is CASSLEAGAYEQYF. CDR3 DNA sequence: TGCGCCAGCAGCTTGGAAGCGGGCGCCTACGAGCAGTACTTC.

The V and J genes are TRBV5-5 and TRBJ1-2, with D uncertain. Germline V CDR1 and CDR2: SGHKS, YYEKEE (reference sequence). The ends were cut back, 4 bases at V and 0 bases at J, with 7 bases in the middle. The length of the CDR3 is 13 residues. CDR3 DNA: TGTGCCAGCAGCGGCAGAGCTAACTATGGCTACACCTTC. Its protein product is CASSGRANYGYTF.

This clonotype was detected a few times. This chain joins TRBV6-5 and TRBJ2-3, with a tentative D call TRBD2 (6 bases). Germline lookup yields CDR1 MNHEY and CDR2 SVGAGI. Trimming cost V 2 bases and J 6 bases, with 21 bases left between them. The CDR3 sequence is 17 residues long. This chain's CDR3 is CASSYGGLAGGRDTQYF. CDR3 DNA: TGTGCCAGCAGTTACGGTGGCCTAGCCGGAGGGCGGGATACGCAGTATTTT.

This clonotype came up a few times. The CDR3 protein is CSVAGAYNEQFF. CDR3 coding DNA: TGCAGCGTTGCAGGAGCCTACAATGAGCAGTTCTTC. The chain has TRBV29-1 and TRBJ2-1; D remains unclear. V was trimmed by 4 bases and J by 2 bases, leaving 6 bases between them. From germline, CDR1 is SQVTM and CDR2 ANQGSEA. The CDR3 has 12 amino acids.

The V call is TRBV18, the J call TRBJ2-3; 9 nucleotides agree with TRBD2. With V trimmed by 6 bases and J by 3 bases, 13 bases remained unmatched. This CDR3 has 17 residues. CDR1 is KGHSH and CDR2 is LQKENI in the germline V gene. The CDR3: CASSPRPASGMTDTQYF. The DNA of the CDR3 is TGTGCCAGCTCTCCAAGGCCCGCTAGCGGGATGACAGATACGCAGTATTTT.

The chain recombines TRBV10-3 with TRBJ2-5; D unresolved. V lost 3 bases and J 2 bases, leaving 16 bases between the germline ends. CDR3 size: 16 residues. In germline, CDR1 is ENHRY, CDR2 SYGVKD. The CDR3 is CAISEVFETLQETQYF. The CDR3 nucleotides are TGTGCCATCAGTGAAGTCTTCGAGACATTACAAGAGACCCAGTACTTC.

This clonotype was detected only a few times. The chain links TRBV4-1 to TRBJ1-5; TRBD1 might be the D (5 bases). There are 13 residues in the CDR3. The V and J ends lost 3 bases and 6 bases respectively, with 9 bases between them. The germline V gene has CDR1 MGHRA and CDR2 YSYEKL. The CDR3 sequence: CASSHGGPQPQHF. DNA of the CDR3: TGCGCCAGCAGCCACGGGGGTCCTCAGCCCCAGCATTTT.

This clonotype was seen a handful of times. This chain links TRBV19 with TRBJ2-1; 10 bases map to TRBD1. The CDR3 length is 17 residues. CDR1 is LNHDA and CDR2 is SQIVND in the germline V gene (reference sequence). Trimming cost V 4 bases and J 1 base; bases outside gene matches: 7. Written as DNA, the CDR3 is TGTGCCAGTAGTAGACGGACAGGGGGAATATCCTACAATGAGCAGTTCTTC. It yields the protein CASSRRTGGISYNEQFF.

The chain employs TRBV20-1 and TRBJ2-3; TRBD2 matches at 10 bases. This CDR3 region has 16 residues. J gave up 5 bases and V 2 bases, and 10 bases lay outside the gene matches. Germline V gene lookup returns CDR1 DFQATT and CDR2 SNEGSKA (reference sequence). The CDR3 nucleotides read TGCAGTGCTAGAAGGTCTAGCGGGAGAGGGGAAGATACGCAGTATTTT. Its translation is CSARRSSGRGEDTQYF.

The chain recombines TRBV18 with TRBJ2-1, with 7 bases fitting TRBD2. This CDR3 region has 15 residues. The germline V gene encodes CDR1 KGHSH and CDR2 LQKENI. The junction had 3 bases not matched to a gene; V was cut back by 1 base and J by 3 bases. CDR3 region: CASSPQRDSYNEQFF. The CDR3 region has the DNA TGTGCCAGCTCACCACAGCGGGATAGCTACAATGAGCAGTTCTTC. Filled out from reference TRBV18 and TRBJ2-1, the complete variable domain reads NAGVMQNPRHLVRRRGQEARLRCSPMKGHSHVYWYRQLPEEGLKFMVYLQKENIIDESGMPKERFSAEFPKEGPSILRIQQVVRGDSAAYFCASSPQRDSYNEQFFGPGTRLTVL.

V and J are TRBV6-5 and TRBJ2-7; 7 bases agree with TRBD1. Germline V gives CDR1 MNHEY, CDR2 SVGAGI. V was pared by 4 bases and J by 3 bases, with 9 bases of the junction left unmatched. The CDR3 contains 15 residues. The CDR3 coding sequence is TGTGCCAGCAGTTGGAGCACGGGACAGATCTACGAGCAGTACTTC. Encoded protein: CASSWSTGQIYEQYF.

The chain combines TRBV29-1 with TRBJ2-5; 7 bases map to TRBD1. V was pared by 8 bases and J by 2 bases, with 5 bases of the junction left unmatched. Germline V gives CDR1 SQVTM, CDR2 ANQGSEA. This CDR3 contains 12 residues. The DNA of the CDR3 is TGCAGCTTCCGGACAGGACAAGAGACCCAGTACTTC. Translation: CSFRTGQETQYF.

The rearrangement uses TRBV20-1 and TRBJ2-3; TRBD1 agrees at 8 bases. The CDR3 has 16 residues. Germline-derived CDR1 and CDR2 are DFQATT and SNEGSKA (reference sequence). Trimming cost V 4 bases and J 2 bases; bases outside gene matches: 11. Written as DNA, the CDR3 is TGCAGTGCTATATTTACACAGGGGGTCCCCACAGATACGCAGTATTTT. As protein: CSAIFTQGVPTDTQYF.

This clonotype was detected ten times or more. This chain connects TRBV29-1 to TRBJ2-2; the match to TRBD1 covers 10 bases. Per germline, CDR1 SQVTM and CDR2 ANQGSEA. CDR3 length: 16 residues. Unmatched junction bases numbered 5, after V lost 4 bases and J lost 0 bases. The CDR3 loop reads CSVGRGQGANTGELFF. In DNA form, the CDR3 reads TGCAGCGTTGGGCGTGGACAGGGGGCGAACACCGGGGAGCTGTTTTTT.

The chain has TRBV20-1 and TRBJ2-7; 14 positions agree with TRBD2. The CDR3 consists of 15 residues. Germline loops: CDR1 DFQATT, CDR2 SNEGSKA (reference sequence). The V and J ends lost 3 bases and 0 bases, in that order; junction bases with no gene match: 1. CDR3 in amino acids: CSARGLAGDSYEQYF. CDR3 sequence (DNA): TGCAGTGCTAGGGGACTAGCGGGGGACTCCTACGAGCAGTACTTC.

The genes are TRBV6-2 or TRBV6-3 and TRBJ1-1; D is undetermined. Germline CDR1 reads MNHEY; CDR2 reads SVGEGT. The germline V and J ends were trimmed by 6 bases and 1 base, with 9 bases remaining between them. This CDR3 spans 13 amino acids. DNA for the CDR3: TGTGCCAGCAGAATGACGGAGAACACTGAAGCTTTCTTT. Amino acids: CASRMTENTEAFF.

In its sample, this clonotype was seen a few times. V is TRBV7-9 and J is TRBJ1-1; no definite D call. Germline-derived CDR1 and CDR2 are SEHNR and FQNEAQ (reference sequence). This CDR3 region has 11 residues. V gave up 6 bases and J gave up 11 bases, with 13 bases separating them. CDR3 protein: CASSDSLWAFF. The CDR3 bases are TGTGCCAGCAGTGATAGCCTTTGGGCTTTCTTT. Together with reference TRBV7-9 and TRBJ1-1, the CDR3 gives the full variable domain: DTGVSQNPRHKITKRGQNVTFRCDPISEHNRLYWYRQTLGQGPEFLTYFQNEAQLEKSRLLSDRFSAERPKGSFSTLEIQRTEQGDSAMYLCASSDSLWAFFGQGTRLTVV.

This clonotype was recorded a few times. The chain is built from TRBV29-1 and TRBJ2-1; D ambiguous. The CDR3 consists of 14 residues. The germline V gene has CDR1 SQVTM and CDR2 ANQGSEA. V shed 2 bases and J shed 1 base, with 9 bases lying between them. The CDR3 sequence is CSVETDLSYNEQFF. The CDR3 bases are TGCAGCGTTGAAACTGATCTTTCCTACAATGAGCAGTTCTTC.

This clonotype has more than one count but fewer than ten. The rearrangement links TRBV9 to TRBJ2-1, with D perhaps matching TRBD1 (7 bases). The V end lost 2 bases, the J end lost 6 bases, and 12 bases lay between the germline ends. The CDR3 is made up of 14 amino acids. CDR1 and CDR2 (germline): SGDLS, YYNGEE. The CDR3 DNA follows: TGTGCCAGCAGCGTTGGCAGGGGGGCCAATGAGCAGTTCTTC. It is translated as CASSVGRGANEQFF.

As DNA, the CDR3 is TGCAGTGCTATCTTCGGGGGCACAGATACGCAGTATTTT. This translates into CSAIFGGTDTQYF. This rearrangement joins TRBV20-1 to TRBJ2-3; perhaps TRBD2 as D (5 bases). This CDR3 has 13 residues. Trimming left V 4 bases short and J 1 base short, with 9 bases between. Germline-derived CDR1 and CDR2 are DFQATT and SNEGSKA (reference sequence).

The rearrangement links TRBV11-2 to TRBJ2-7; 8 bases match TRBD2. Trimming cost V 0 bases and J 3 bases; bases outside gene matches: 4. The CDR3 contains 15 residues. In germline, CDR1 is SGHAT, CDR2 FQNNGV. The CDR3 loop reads CASSLDSGGIYEQYF. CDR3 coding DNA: TGTGCCAGCAGCTTAGATTCGGGAGGGATCTACGAGCAGTACTTC.

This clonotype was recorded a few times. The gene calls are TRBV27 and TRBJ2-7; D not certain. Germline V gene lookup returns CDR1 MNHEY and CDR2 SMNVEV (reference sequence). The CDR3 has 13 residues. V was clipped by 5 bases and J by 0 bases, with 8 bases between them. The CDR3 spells CASSVRASYEQYF. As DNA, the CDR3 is TGTGCCAGCAGTGTAAGGGCCTCCTACGAGCAGTACTTC.